This T cell receptor beta chain came from a study of cytomegalovirus exposure and HLA in healthy donors. Study overall: Unique TCRs numbering some 80 million, obtained from HLA-typed donors, made up an early data release. Study results and limitations: CMV antigen specificity of a few CMV-associated chains was confirmed in vitro. One variant, a missense change in DCLRE1C, was linked in a later analysis to TCR beta V- and J-gene trimming.

Comments on this clone: The antigen is undetermined.

With 60 Vbeta and 13 Jbeta primers, the PCR was carried out. Assay: immunoSEQ multiplex PCR; the TCRdb copy retains only in-frame clones and omits some. The sample records roughly 120,000 clones, 70% to 85% being singletons. Germline V gene sequence: CDR1 SGHTA, CDR2 FQGNSA. The CDR3 is made up of 11 amino acids. The chain uses TRBV7-2 and TRBJ2-5, with unresolved D. The end of the DNA aligns better with TRBJ2-7, so the J call may be wrong. This TCR derives from a middle-aged man in good health and CMV-seropositive. The specimen sequenced was PBMCs. The CDR3 region is CASSYVYEQYF. CDR3 nucleotide sequence: TGTGCCAGCAGTTACGTCTACGAGCAGTACTTC.